These T cell receptor beta chains were read from a single sample in a study of blood T cell repertoires in COVID-19. Only in-frame clones appear in the TCRdb table, and some are missing; sequencing was by immunoSEQ multiplex PCR. The repertoire holds 310,000 or so clones, with about 84% as singletons. The sequenced material came from peripheral blood. These receptors were taken from a woman between 45 and 65 years old with acute or convalescent COVID-19. The CDR3 runs from the conserved cysteine through the conserved F or W. A D gene is named only where the DNA matches it firmly. Size is stated for part of the rows, as once, few or many counts, or as a class when the clone is expanded.

TRBV2	TRBJ2-7	NA	NA	TGTGCCAGCAGTCGAAAAGGGGGAAGAGGCGAGCAGTACTTC	CASSRKGGRGEQYF
TRBV5-1	TRBJ2-3	NA	NA	TGCGCCAGCAGCTTAGGGGATCCCCTCACAGATACGCAGTATTTT	CASSLGDPLTDTQYF
TRBV18	TRBJ2-1	TRBD2	NA	TGTGCCAGCTCACCCGGGACTAGCGGGCTTGAGCAGTTCTTC	CASSPGTSGLEQFF
TRBV27	TRBJ2-7	TRBD2	NA	TGTGCCAGCAGCGGACTAGCGGGCTCCTACGAGCAGTACTTC	CASSGLAGSYEQYF
TRBV18	TRBJ2-7	NA	NA	TGTGCCAGCTCACCAAGGTCAGCGCCCTCGACCTACGAGCAGTACTTC	CASSPRSAPSTYEQYF
TRBV2	TRBJ1-5	NA	NA	TGTGCCAGCACCGGGGGTAGCAATCAGCCCCAGCATTTT	CASTGGSNQPQHF
TRBV3-1/TRBV3-2	TRBJ2-1	TRBD1	NA	TGTGCCAGCAGCCCCGGGACAGGGGGCTACAATGAGCAGTTCTTC	CASSPGTGGYNEQFF
TRBV9	TRBJ2-3	TRBD2	NA	TGTGCCAGCAGCGTATATCTAGCGGGACCCACTAGCACAGATACGCAGTATTTT	CASSVYLAGPTSTDTQYF
TRBV30	TRBJ1-5	NA	few	TGTGCCTGGAGTTCGACGGACAGCGCAAATCAGCCCCAGCATTTT	CAWSSTDSANQPQHF
TRBV3-1/TRBV3-2	TRBJ2-3	NA	NA	TGTGCCAGCAGCCAATTTCTCCTTTCCCTGAGCACAGATACGCAGTATTTT	CASSQFLLSLSTDTQYF
TRBV30	TRBJ2-7	NA	few	TGTGCCTGCTCCCAGGGGGGCGAGCAGTACTTC	CACSQGGEQYF
TRBV7-9	TRBJ2-2	TRBD2	NA	TGTGCCAGCAGCCTGGAGCTAGCGGGAGATTCGGGGGAGCTGTTTTTT	CASSLELAGDSGELFF
TRBV19	TRBJ2-3	NA	NA	TGTGCCAGTAGTGACCCTTTAGCGGCCACTAGCACAGATACGCAGTATTTT	CASSDPLAATSTDTQYF
TRBV6-1	TRBJ1-4	TRBD1	NA	TGTGCCAGCAGTGGAAGACAGGGACGAGGGGCAACTAATGAAAAACTGTTTTTT	CASSGRQGRGATNEKLFF
TRBV19	TRBJ2-7	TRBD2	NA	TGTGCCAGTAGCCGACTAGCGGGAGGAGGCGAGCAGTACTTC	CASSRLAGGGEQYF
TRBV7-2	TRBJ2-5	TRBD1	NA	TGTGCCAGCAGCACCGACAGGGGGCGAGAGACCCAGTACTTC	CASSTDRGRETQYF
TRBV29-1	TRBJ2-1	NA	NA	TGCAGCGTTGATGGATTAGCGCGCCCCTACAATGAGCAGTTCTTC	CSVDGLARPYNEQFF
TRBV5-4	TRBJ2-5	NA	NA	TGTGCCAGCAGCTTGGGAGAGTGGGAGACCCAGTACTTC	CASSLGEWETQYF
TRBV4-3	TRBJ1-2	TRBD1	NA	TGCGCCAGCAGCCAGGGTGGACAGGGGGGCTATGGCTACACCTTC	CASSQGGQGGYGYTF
TRBV19	TRBJ1-1	NA	once	TGTGCCAGTTCAGAGACTTCTAACACTGAAGCTTTCTTT	CASSETSNTEAFF